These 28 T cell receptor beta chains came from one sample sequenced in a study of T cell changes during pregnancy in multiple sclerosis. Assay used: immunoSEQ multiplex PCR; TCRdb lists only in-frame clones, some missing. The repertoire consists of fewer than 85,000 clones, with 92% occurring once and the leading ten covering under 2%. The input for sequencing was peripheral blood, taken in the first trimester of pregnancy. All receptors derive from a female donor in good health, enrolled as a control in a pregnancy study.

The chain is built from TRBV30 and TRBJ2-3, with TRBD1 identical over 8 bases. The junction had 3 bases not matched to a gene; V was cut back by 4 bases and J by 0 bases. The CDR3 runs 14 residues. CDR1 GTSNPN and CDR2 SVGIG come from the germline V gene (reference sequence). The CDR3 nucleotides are TGTGCCTGGACCTGGACAGGGAGCACAGATACGCAGTATTTT. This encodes CAWTWTGSTDTQYF.

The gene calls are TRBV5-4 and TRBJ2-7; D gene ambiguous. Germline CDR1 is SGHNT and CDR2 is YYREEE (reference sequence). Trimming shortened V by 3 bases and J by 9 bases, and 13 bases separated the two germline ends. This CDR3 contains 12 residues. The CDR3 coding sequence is TGTGCCAGCAGCTCGGCTGACATGGTGCAGTACTTC. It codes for CASSSADMVQYF.

The CDR3 is CASTLSGANVLTF. The CDR3 DNA reads TGTGCCAGCACCCTTTCTGGGGCCAACGTCCTGACTTTC. This chain uses TRBV6-6 with TRBJ2-6; the D is unclear. The V gene lost 7 bases and the J gene lost 1 base, with 5 bases spanning the gap. Per the germline V gene, CDR1 is MNHNY and CDR2 is SVGAGI (reference sequence). The CDR3 is 13 amino acids.

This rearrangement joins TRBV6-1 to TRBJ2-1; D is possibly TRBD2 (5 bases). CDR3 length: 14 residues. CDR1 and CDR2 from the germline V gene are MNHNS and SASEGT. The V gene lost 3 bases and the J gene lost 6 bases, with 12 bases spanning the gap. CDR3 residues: CASSELASFNEQFF. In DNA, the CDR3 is TGTGCCAGCAGTGAGTTGGCTAGCTTCAATGAGCAGTTCTTC.

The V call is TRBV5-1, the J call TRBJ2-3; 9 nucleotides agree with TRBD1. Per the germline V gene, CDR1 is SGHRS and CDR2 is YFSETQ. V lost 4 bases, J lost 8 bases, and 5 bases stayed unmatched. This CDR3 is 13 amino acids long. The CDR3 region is CASSTSTGGTQYF. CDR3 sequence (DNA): TGCGCCAGCAGCACATCGACAGGGGGTACGCAGTATTTT.

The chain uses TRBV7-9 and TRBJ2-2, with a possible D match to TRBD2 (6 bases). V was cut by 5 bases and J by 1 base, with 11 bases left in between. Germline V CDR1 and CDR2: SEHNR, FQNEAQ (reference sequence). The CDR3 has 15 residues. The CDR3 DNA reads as TGTGCCAGCAGCCGCCTGGGGGGGAACACCGGGGAGCTGTTTTTT. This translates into CASSRLGGNTGELFF.

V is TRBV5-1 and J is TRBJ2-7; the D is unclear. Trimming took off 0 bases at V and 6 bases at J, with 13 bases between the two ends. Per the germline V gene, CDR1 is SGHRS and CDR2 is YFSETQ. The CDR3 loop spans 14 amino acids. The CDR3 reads CASSLADLHGEQYF. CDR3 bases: TGCGCCAGCAGCTTGGCCGATCTTCACGGCGAGCAGTACTTC.

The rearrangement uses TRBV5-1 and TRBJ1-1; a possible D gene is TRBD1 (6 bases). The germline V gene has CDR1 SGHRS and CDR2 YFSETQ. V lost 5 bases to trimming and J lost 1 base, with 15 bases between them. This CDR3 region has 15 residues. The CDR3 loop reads CASRPSVGANTEAFF. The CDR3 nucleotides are TGCGCCAGCAGACCTTCCGTGGGGGCGAACACTGAAGCTTTCTTT.

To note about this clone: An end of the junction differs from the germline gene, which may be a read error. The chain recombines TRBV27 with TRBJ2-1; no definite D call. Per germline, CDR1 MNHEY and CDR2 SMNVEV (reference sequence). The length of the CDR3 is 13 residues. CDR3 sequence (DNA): TGTGCCAGCAGTCTATCGCCTCGGAATGAGCAGTTCTTC. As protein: CASSLSPRNEQFF.

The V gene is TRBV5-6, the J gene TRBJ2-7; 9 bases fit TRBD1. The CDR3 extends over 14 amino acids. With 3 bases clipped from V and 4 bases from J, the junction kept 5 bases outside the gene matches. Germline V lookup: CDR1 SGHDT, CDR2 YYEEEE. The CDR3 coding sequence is TGTGCCAGCAGCTCCGGGACAGGGAAGTACGAGCAGTACTTC. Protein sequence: CASSSGTGKYEQYF.

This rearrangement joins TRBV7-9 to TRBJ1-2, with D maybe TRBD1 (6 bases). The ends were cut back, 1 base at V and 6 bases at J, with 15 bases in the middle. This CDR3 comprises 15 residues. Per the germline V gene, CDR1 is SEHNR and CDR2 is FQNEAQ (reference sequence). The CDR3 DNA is TGTGCCAGCAGCTTAGTTGGGGGGGCGCCTGATGGCTACACCTTC. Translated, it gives CASSLVGGAPDGYTF.

CDR3: CASSQGASGYTF. CDR3 coding DNA: TGTGCCAGCAGTCAGGGGGCGAGTGGCTACACCTTC. This chain uses TRBV28 with TRBJ1-2; 8 positions agree with TRBD1. The germline V gene encodes CDR1 MDHEN and CDR2 SYDVKM. V lost 5 bases to trimming and J lost 7 bases; unmatched junction nucleotides: 3. The CDR3 covers 12 residues.

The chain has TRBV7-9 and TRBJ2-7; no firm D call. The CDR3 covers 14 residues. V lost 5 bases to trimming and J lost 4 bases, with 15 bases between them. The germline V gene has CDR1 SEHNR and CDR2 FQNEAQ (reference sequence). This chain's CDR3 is CASSPPSAEYEQYF. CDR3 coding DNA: TGTGCCAGCAGCCCTCCTTCCGCGGAGTACGAGCAGTACTTC.

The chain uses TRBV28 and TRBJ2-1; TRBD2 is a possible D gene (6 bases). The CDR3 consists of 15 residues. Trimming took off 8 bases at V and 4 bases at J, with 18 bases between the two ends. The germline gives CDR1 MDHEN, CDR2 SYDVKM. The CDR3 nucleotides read TGTGCCAGCCGTGAGGGCAGCGGGTTATACAATGAGCAGTTCTTC. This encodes CASREGSGLYNEQFF.

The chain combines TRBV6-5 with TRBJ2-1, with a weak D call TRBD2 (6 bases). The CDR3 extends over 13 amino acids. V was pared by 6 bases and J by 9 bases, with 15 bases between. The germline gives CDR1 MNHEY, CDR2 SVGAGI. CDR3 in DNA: TGTGCCAGCAGCCTTGGTGGGGGGACTGAGCAGTTCTTC. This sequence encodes CASSLGGGTEQFF.

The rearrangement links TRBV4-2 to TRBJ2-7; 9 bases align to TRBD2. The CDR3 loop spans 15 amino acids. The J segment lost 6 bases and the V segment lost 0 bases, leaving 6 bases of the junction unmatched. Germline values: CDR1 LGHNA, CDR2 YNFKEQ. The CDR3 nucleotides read TGTGCCAGCAGCCAAGACGGCGGGAGGGCCGCCGAGCAGTACTTC. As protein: CASSQDGGRAAEQYF.

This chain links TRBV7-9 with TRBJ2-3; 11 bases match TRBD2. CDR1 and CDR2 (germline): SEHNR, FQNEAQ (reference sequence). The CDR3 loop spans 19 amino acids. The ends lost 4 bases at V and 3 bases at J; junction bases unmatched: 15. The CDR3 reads CASSWRSLLTSGMTDTQYF. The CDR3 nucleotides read TGTGCCAGCAGCTGGCGTTCTCTACTGACTAGCGGGATGACAGATACGCAGTATTTT.

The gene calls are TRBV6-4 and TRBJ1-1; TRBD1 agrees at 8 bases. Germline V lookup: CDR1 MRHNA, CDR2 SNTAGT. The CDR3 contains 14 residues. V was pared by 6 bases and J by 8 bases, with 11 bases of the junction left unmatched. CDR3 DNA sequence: TGTGCCAGCAGGTCGAATACAGGGGGGATCGAAGCTTTCTTT. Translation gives CASRSNTGGIEAFF.

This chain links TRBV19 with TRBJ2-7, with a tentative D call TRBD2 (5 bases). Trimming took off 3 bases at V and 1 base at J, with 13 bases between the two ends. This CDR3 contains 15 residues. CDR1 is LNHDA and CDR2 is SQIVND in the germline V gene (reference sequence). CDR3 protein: CASSIRASPSYEQYF. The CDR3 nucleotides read TGTGCCAGTAGTATCCGGGCTAGCCCTTCCTACGAGCAGTACTTC.

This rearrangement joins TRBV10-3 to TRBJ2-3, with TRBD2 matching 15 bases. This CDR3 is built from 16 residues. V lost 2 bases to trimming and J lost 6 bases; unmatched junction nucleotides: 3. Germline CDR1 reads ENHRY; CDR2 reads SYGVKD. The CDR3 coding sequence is TGTGCCATCAGTGAGGGACTAGCGGGAGGGGGCGATACGCAGTATTTT. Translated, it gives CAISEGLAGGGDTQYF.

The CDR3 bases are TGTGCCAGCAGTTTTATGGTAGGGGCGGAACGGCCCGAGCAGTACTTC. This gives the protein CASSFMVGAERPEQYF. The rearrangement joins TRBV28 to TRBJ2-7; D might be TRBD1 (5 bases). The CDR3 loop spans 16 amino acids. Between the trimmed V and J ends, which lost 3 bases and 6 bases, there was a span of 21 bases. The germline V gene has CDR1 MDHEN and CDR2 SYDVKM.

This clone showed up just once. The CDR3 nucleotides read TGTGCCAGCTCTCGGGACAGGGAGTCAGATACGCAGTATTTT. Translation: CASSRDRESDTQYF. The chain has TRBV6-4 and TRBJ2-3, with 9 bases fitting TRBD1. CDR1 is MRHNA and CDR2 is SNTAGT in the germline V gene. This CDR3 has 14 amino acids. Losses at the gene ends were 8 bases for V and 4 bases for J; bases not matched to a gene: 7.

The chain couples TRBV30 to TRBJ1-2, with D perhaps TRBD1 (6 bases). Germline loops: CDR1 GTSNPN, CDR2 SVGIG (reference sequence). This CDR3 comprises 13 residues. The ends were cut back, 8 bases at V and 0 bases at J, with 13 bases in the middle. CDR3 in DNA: TGTGCCGGACACCCAGGGGCTAACTATGGCTACACCTTC. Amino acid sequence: CAGHPGANYGYTF.

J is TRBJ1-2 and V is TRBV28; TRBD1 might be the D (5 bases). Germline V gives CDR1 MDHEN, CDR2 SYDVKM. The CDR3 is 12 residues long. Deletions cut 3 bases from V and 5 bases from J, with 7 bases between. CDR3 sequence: CASSFDSYGYTF. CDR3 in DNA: TGTGCCAGCAGTTTCGACAGTTATGGCTACACCTTC.

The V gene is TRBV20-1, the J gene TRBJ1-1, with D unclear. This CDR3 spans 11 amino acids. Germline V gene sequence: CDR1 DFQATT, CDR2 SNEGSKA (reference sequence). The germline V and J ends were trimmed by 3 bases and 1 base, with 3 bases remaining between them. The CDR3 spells CSASGNTEAFF. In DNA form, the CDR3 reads TGCAGTGCTAGCGGGAACACTGAAGCTTTCTTT.

CDR3 sequence reads: CASSESGSGDGYTF. The CDR3 coding sequence is TGTGCCAGCAGTGAATCGGGGTCAGGGGATGGCTACACCTTC. The chain links TRBV25-1 to TRBJ1-2; possibly TRBD1 for D (6 bases). This CDR3 comprises 14 residues. Germline V gene sequence: CDR1 MGHDK, CDR2 SYGVNS. The V end lost 1 base, the J end lost 6 bases, and 12 bases lay between the germline ends.

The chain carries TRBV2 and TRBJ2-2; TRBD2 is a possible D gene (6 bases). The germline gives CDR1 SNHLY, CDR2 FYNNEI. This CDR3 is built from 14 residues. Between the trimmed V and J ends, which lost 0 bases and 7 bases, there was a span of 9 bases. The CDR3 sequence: CASSEAGGNGELFF. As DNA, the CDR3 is TGTGCCAGCAGTGAAGCCGGGGGTAACGGGGAGCTGTTTTTT.

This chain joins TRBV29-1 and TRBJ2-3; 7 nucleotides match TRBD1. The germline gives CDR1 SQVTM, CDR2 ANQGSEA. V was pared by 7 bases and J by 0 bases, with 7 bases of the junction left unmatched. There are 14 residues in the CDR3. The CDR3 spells CSALWDRSTDTQYF. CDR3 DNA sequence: TGCAGCGCCCTCTGGGACAGAAGCACAGATACGCAGTATTTT.